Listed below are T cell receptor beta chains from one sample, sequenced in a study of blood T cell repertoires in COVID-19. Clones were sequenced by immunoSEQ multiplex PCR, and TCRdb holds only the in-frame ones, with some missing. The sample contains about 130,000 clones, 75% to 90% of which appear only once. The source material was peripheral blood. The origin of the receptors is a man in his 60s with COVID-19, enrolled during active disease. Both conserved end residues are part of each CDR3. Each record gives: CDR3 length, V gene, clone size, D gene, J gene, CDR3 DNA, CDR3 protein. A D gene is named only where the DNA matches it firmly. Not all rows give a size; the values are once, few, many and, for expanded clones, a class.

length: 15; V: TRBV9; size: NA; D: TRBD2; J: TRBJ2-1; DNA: TGTGCCAGCAGCGTAGATCTGGGGGGGGTCCCTGAGCAGTTCTTC; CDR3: CASSVDLGGVPEQFF
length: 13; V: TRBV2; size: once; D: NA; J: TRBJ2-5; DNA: TGTGCCAGCAACGAGGGAAGAAGAGAGACCCAGTACTTC; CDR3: CASNEGRRETQYF
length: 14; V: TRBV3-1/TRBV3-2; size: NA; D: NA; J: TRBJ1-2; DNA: TGTGCCAGCAGCCAAGAGGGCTGGAACTATGGCTACACCTTC; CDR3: CASSQEGWNYGYTF
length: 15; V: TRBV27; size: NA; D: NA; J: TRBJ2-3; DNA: TGTGCCAGCGGCCCCCTGGACAGTGCCTCAGATACGCAGTATTTT; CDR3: CASGPLDSASDTQYF
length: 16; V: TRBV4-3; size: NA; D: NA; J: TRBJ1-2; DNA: TGCGCCAGCAGCCAAGAAAACCTGGAACAGGGATCTGGCTACACCTTC; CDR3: CASSQENLEQGSGYTF
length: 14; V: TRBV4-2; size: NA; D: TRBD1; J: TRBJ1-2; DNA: TGTGCCAGCAGCCAGGGGGACAGGGCGTATGGCTACACCTTC; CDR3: CASSQGDRAYGYTF
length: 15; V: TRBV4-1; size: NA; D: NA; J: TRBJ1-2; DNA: TGCGCCAGCAGCCAAGATCCGACAGTTTCTTATGGCTACACCTTC; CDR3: CASSQDPTVSYGYTF
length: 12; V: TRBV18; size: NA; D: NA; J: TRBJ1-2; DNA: TGTGCCAGCTCACCTCGAGGAGGTGGCTACACCTTC; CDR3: CASSPRGGGYTF
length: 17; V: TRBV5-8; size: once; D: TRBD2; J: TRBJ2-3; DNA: TGTGCCAGCAGCATCCGGGGTAGCGGGACGTCGGAAGATACGCAGTATTTT; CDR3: CASSIRGSGTSEDTQYF
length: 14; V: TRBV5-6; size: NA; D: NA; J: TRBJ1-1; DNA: TGTGCCAGCAGCTTAGTACGGGGTGACACTGAAGCTTTCTTT; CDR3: CASSLVRGDTEAFF
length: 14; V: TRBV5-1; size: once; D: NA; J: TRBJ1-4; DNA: TGCGCCAGCAGCTCTACAGCAACTAATGAAAAACTGTTTTTT; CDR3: CASSSTATNEKLFF
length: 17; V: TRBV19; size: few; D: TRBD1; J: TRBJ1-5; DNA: TGTGCCAGTAGTAACCGGGACAGGGGCTCTAGCAATCAGCCCCAGCATTTT; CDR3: CASSNRDRGSSNQPQHF
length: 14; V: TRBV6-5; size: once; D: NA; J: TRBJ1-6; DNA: TGTGCCAGCAGTTACTCCTCAACGCGTTCACCCCTCCACTTT; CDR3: CASSYSSTRSPLHF
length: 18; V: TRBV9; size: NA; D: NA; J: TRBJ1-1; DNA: TGTGCCAGCAGCCCTAGGGCCGGGGTGGGCAATGGGAACACTGAAGCTTTCTTT; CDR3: CASSPRAGVGNGNTEAFF
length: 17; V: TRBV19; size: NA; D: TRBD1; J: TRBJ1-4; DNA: TGTGCCAGTAGTATCTACATAGCCCGGGACAGTAATGAAAAACTGTTTTTT; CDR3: CASSIYIARDSNEKLFF
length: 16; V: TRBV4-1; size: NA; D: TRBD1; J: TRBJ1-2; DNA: TGCGCCAGCAGCCCCGGGGACAGGGGAGTTGGGTATGGCTACACCTTC; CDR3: CASSPGDRGVGYGYTF
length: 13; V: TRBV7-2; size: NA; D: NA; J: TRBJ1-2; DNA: TGTGCCAGCAGCTCGGGACACCAGGGAGGCTACACCTTC; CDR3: CASSSGHQGGYTF
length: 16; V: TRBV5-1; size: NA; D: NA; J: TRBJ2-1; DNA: TGCGCCAGCAGGCCCGATGTCCTTAGCTCCTACAATGAGCAGTTCTTC; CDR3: CASRPDVLSSYNEQFF
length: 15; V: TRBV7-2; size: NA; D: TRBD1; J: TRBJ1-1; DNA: TGTGCCAGCAGCCGTCAGGGGGCCATGAACACTGAAGCTTTCTTT; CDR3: CASSRQGAMNTEAFF
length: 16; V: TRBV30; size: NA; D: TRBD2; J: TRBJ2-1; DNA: TGTGCCTGGAGTGTAAGGACTAGCGGGGGTTTCAATGAGCAGTTCTTC; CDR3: CAWSVRTSGGFNEQFF
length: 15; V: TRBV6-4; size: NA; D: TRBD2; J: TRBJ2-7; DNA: TGTGCCAGCAGTGTGGCTAGCGGGGGGACTTACGAGCAGTACTTC; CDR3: CASSVASGGTYEQYF
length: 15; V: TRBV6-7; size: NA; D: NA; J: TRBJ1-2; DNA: TGTGCCAGCAGTTATTCCGCAGGGGAGACCTATGGCTACACCTTC; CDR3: CASSYSAGETYGYTF
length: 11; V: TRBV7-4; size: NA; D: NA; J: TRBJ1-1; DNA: TGTGCCAGCAGCTCCCTCTCGGAAGCTTTCTTT; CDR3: CASSSLSEAFF
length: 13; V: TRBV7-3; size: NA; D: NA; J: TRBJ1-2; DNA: TGTGCCAGCAGCTTAAATGCAGACTATGGCTACACCTTC; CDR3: CASSLNADYGYTF
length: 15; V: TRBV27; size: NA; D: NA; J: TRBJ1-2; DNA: TGTGCCAGCAGCAAAGGGTTGAGGGATCTTGATGGCTACACCTTC; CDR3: CASSKGLRDLDGYTF
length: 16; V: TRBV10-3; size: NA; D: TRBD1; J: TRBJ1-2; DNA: TGTGCCATCAGCGACCCTACAGGGGGCTATGACTATGGCTACACCTTC; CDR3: CAISDPTGGYDYGYTF
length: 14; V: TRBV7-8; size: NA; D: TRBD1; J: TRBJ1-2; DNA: TGTGCCAGCAGCTCATCGACAGGGGACCATGGCTACACCTTC; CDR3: CASSSSTGDHGYTF
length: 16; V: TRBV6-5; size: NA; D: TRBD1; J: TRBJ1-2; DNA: TGTGCCAGCAGTTCCGTCTCGGGAAGGGACAGATATGGCTACACCTTC; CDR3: CASSSVSGRDRYGYTF
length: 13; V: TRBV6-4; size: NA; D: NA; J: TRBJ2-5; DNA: TGTGCCAGCACCGGACGATCTACAGGCAGCCAGTACTTC; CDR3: CASTGRSTGSQYF
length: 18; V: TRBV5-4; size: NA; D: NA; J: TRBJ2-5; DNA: TGTGCCAGCAGCCCCCGGCGGAAAATGGGTCTTAATAAAGAGACCCAGTACTTC; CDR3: CASSPRRKMGLNKETQYF
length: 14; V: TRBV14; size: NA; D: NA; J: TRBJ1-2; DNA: TGTGCCAGCAGCCACTCGGGCCCGGGGTATGGCTACACCTTC; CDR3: CASSHSGPGYGYTF
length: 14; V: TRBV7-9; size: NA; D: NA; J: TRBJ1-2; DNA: TGTGCCAGCAGCCCACCGGAGCTCGGGAATGGCTACACCTTC; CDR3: CASSPPELGNGYTF
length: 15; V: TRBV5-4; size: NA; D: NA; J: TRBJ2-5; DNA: TGTGCCAGCAGCTTGCCGGCGGGCAGACCAGAGACCCAGTACTTC; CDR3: CASSLPAGRPETQYF
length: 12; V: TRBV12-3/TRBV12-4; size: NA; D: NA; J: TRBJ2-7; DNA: TGTGCCAGCAGTTTGCGTAATCGCGAGCAGTACTTC; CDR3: CASSLRNREQYF
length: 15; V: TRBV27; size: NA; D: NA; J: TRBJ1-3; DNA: TGTGCCAGCAGCCCTCAGGGGAACTCTGGAAACACCATATATTTT; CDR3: CASSPQGNSGNTIYF
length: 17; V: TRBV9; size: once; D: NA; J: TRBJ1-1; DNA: TGTGCCAGCAGCGTAGTTCCACAGACCAGGGGGAACACTGAAGCTTTCTTT; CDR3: CASSVVPQTRGNTEAFF
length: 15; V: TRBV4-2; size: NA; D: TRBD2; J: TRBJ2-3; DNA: TGTGCCAGCAGCCTTCTAGCGGGGCAGACAGATACGCAGTATTTT; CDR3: CASSLLAGQTDTQYF
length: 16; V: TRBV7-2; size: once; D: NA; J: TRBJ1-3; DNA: TGTGCCAGCAGCTTAGTGGCAGGGTCCTCTGGAAACACCATATATTTT; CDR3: CASSLVAGSSGNTIYF
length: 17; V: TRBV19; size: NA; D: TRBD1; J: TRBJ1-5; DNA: TGTGCCAGTAGTACTGGGACAGGGGTATCAGTGTATCAGCCCCAGCATTTT; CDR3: CASSTGTGVSVYQPQHF
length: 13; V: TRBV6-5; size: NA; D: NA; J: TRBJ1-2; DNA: TGTGCCAGCAGCTCACCGGGACAACTTGGCTACACCTTC; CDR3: CASSSPGQLGYTF
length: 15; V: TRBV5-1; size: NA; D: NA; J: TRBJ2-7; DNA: TGCGCCAGCAGCTTGGCGGCGGGCCGGGTGGAGGAGCAGTACTTC; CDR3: CASSLAAGRVEEQYF
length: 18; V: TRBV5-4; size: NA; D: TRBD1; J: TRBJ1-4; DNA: TGTGCCAGCAGCTCTGGACAGGCAGGGGAGACAACTAATGAAAAACTGTTTTTT; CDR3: CASSSGQAGETTNEKLFF
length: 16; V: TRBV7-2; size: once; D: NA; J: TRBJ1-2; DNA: TGTGCCAGCAGCCCTAGGGCCGAACAGGGAAGGAATGGCTACACCTTC; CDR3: CASSPRAEQGRNGYTF
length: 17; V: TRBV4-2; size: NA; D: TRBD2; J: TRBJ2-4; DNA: TGTGCCAGCAGCCAAGGAGGACTAGCGGGGGCTAGGAACATTCAGTACTTC; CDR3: CASSQGGLAGARNIQYF
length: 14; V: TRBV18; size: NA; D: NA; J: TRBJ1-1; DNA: TGTGCCAGCTCTGTACGGGGAGGAGACACTGAAGCTTTCTTT; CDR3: CASSVRGGDTEAFF
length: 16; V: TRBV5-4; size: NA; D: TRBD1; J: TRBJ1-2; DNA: TGTGCCAGCAGCGGTGAGGGACAGGTCTTTGACTATGGCTACACCTTC; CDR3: CASSGEGQVFDYGYTF
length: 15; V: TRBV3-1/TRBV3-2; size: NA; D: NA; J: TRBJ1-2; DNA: TGTGCCAGCAGCCAAGATAACTTTCGGAGCTATGGCTACACCTTC; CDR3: CASSQDNFRSYGYTF
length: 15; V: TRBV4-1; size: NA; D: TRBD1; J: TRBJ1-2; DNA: TGCGCCAGCAGCCAAAGGACAGGGGACCCCTATGGCTACACCTTC; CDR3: CASSQRTGDPYGYTF
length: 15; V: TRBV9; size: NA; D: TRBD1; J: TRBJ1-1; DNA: TGTGCCAGCAGCTCCTCGGACAGGCGGAACACTGAAGCTTTCTTT; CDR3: CASSSSDRRNTEAFF
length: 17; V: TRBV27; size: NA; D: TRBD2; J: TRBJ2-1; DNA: TGTGCCAGCAGTTCCACAATCGGACTAGCGGGGGACAATGAGCAGTTCTTC; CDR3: CASSSTIGLAGDNEQFF
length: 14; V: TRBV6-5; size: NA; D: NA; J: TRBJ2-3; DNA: TGTGCCAGCAGCCAACCGGGGATCTCAGATACGCAGTATTTT; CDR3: CASSQPGISDTQYF
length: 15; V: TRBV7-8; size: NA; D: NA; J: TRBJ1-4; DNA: TGTGCCAGCAGCTTAGGAGGTGTGCGGAGTGAAAAACTGTTTTTT; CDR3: CASSLGGVRSEKLFF
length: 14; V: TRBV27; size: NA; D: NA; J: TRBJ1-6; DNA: TGTGCCAGCAGTCCGCGGGGAAAGAATTCACCCCTCCACTTT; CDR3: CASSPRGKNSPLHF
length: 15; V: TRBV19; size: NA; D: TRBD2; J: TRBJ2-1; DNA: TGTGCCAGTAGTATGAGTCTAGCGGGAGACAATGAGCAGTTCTTC; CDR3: CASSMSLAGDNEQFF
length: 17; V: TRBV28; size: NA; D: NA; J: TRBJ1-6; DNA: TGTGCCAGCAGTTTCTTCAGGGTCCGAAATGAAAATTCACCCCTCCACTTT; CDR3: CASSFFRVRNENSPLHF